This T cell receptor (beta chain) comes out of a study of T cell changes during pregnancy in multiple sclerosis. The repertoire was sequenced with immunoSEQ multiplex PCR; TCRdb's copy has only in-frame clones and lacks some. Among 35,000 to 45,000 clones listed, more than 90% were seen once. V shed 9 bases and J shed 6 bases, with 13 bases lying between them. The CDR3 is 12 amino acids. Per germline, CDR1 SNHLY and CDR2 FYNNEI. The clonotype originates from a female donor in good health, enrolled as a control in a pregnancy study. The chain is built from TRBV2 and TRBJ2-3; D is possibly TRBD2 (6 bases). Here the sequenced sample was CD4+ T cells from peripheral blood mononuclear cells, taken in the second trimester of pregnancy. CDR3 amino acids: CASGEARDTQYF. DNA for the CDR3: TGTGCCAGTGGGGAGGCGCGGGATACGCAGTATTTT.